This T cell receptor (beta chain) was captured by sequencing in a study of T cell responses to AZD1222 COVID-19 vaccine (dated by TCRdb to the early 2020s). About the full investigation: AZD1222 recipients whose second dose came at about 4 weeks and those whose second dose came at about 12 weeks were combined into one group, since spike-specific TCR depth and breadth did not differ between the two schedules. A total of over 230 trial participants underwent TCR sequencing, of whom around 200 received two doses of AZD1222 and about 25 received two doses of the MenACWY control vaccine. Trial participants were enrolled by age into subgroups of 18-55, 56-69 and 70-plus years, and around 150, 29 and 61 TCR-sequenced participants, respectively, were included in these subgroups. Broad study findings and their caveats: Nearly half of unique spike-specific TCRs reportedly recognized epitopes outside regions mutated in the B.1.351 and B.1.1.7 variants. Participants were mostly white British, with more females than males. The authors suggested clonal diversity may have been underestimated. Conclusions about previously exposed vaccinees were limited because only a handful of AZD1222 recipients were SARS-CoV-2 seropositive at baseline. CD4 TCRs associated with the vaccine covered the entire spike protein, and the dominant responses were in regions 160-218 and 743-854. Because no samples from the day 14 peak response were available, repertoires could be characterized only after the peak T cell response. In the small 56-69-year group, the increase in depth fell short of significance, most likely because of low power. A significant rise in spike-specific TCR breadth and depth was observed after two AZD1222 doses relative to day 0 and relative to MenACWY recipients.

Sequences KGHSH (CDR1) and LQKENI (CDR2) are obtained from the germline V gene. The CDR3 goes from the cysteine to the phenylalanine over 14 residues. The retained sequence is limited to the CDR3, 42 bases, with the frame set at the first base. Trimming removed 0 bases from V and 8 bases from J, leaving 13 bases between the germline ends. The sample's time point label, in plain terms: baseline before first vaccination. Vaccinee samples were obtained from the UK trials COV001 and COV002, which included a single-blind randomized controlled phase 2/3 trial of AZD1222 (ChAdOx1 nCoV-19) in healthy adults. For TCRbeta chain sequencing, PBMC samples were collected from trial participants at day 0 and at day 28 after the second dose. On this clone: It lacks a known antigen. Nothing much larger sits one base from this clone, and base qualities are not available.

The CDR3 regions of human TCRbeta chains were analyzed by immunosequencing. The source study handled its data this way. Repertoire TCRs were matched against a reference library of SARS-CoV-2-specific TCRs generated with the MIRA antigen-specificity platform. Breadth was defined as the fraction of unique TCRs that were SARS-CoV-2-associated. Depth was defined as the fraction of total T cells that were SARS-CoV-2-associated. Using the MIRA data, each spike-specific TCR was mapped to the spike region that the TCR reacts to and placed in a CD4 or CD8 class. Log10-transformed breadth and depth values were compared by one-way ANOVA with Sidak's multiple comparisons tests. TCRdb provides this immuneACCESS table in a form limited to in-frame rearrangements. Some clones are lacking; in checked studies, under half of them reflect an unresolved V gene, and why the rest are absent is not known. That table is the source of V, J and clone size, and D and trimming were worked out from the DNA. For this sample there are 110,000 to 150,000 clones; more than 85% appear just once. The ten top clones hold 7.5% to 9.5% of the sample.

The starting material was peripheral blood, obtained on day 0 of AZD1222 vaccination. The chain was built from TRBV18 and TRBJ1-1; a tentative D call is TRBD1 (5 bases match). The clonotype was recovered from an adult in good health. The CDR3 amino acid sequence is: CASSPPEGVGEAFF. At the DNA level, the sequence is TGTGCCAGCTCACCACCTGAAGGGGTTGGCGAAGCTTTCTTT. This CDR3, with the reference TRBV18 and TRBJ1-1 proteins standing in past its ends, gives the full variable domain NAGVMQNPRHLVRRRGQEARLRCSPMKGHSHVYWYRQLPEEGLKFMVYLQKENIIDESGMPKERFSAEFPKEGPSILRIQQVVRGDSAAYFCASSPPEGVGEAFFGQGTRLTVV.